A selection of T cell receptor beta chains follows, all from one sample in a study of blood T cell repertoires in COVID-19. Assay: immunoSEQ multiplex PCR; the TCRdb copy retains only in-frame clones and omits some. The sample includes about 320,000 clones, around 85% of them seen just once. Sequencing was carried out using peripheral blood. The source of these receptors is a human donor in a cohort sampled during active COVID-19. Each CDR3 is given with its conserved first and last residue. D genes are given only for firm matches. A clone size is listed for some rows: how often the clone was seen (once, few, many), or a class if it is expanded.

clone_size	d_call	v_call	j_call	cdr3_nt	cdr3_aa
.	TRBD1	TRBV12-3/TRBV12-4	TRBJ1-2	TGTGCCAGCAGAACAGGGGGTGGCTATGGCTACACCTTC	CASRTGGGYGYTF
.	.	TRBV2	TRBJ2-3	TGTGCCAGCAACGGAGGGGGGGCCGTTGTTGATACGCAGTATTTT	CASNGGGAVVDTQYF
.	.	TRBV30	TRBJ1-5	TGTGCCTGGAGTGTGGGGGGGGCCGGTCAGCCCCAGCATTTT	CAWSVGGAGQPQHF
few	.	TRBV2	TRBJ1-5	TGTGCCAGCAGCCTAAATCAGCCCCAGCATTTT	CASSLNQPQHF
.	TRBD1	TRBV29-1	TRBJ1-4	TGCAGCGTTGCTCGAGACAGGGGAGAAAAACTGTTTTTT	CSVARDRGEKLFF
.	.	TRBV7-6	TRBJ2-7	TGTGCCAGCAGCGAACACAGTTACTCCTACGAGCAGTACTTC	CASSEHSYSYEQYF
.	.	TRBV20-1	TRBJ1-1	TGCAGTGCTAGTCGTCAGGGAAGAAATGAAGCTTTCTTT	CSASRQGRNEAFF
.	.	TRBV20-1	TRBJ1-1	TGCAGTGCTAGCCCCCTGACTGAAGCTTTCTTT	CSASPLTEAFF
.	.	TRBV18	TRBJ2-7	TGTGCCAGCTCACCAGACAGACTTCTAGACGAGCAGTACTTC	CASSPDRLLDEQYF
.	TRBD2	TRBV6-5	TRBJ2-3	TGTGCCAGCAGTCCCACCCGGGAGGGTACGCAGTATTTT	CASSPTREGTQYF
.	.	TRBV27	TRBJ1-1	TGTGCCAGCAGTCAGAGAGAACAGGGAAACACTGAAGCTTTCTTT	CASSQREQGNTEAFF
.	TRBD1	TRBV5-6	TRBJ1-2	TGTGCCAGCAGCCGTGGGACAGGGAAAGATCGTTATGGCTACACCTTC	CASSRGTGKDRYGYTF
.	.	TRBV10-2	TRBJ2-5	TGCGCCAGCCGACGGAGAGCGGAGACCCAGTACTTC	CASRRRAETQYF
.	.	TRBV6-1	TRBJ1-2	TGTGCCAGCAGTGAGGGCACGGCTCGTAAGAACACCTTC	CASSEGTARKNTF
.	.	TRBV2	TRBJ2-3	TGTGCCAGCAGCGCAACTAGCCGTACGCAGTATTTT	CASSATSRTQYF
.	TRBD1	TRBV5-5	TRBJ1-4	TGTGCCAGCAGCGGATCCGGGACAGGAGGTGAAAAACTGTTTTTT	CASSGSGTGGEKLFF
.	.	TRBV6-5	TRBJ1-2	TGTGCCAGCCGGGGACACCCAGCTAACTATGGCTACACCTTC	CASRGHPANYGYTF
.	.	TRBV21-1	TRBJ1-6	TGTGCCAGCTCTGGGGGCGTCTCAGGGGCCATAAATTCACCCCTCCACTTT	CASSGGVSGAINSPLHF
few	.	TRBV12-3/TRBV12-4	TRBJ1-2	TGTGCCAGCAGTGCCCGGGGTGGCTACACCTTC	CASSARGGYTF
.	.	TRBV30	TRBJ1-1	TGTGCCTGGAATCCCACGTCGCAGGGTGAAGCTTTCTTT	CAWNPTSQGEAFF
once	.	TRBV5-6	TRBJ1-3	TGTGCCAGCAGCTTGTACAGCTCTGGAAACACCATATATTTT	CASSLYSSGNTIYF
few	TRBD1	TRBV5-5	TRBJ2-3	TGTGCCAGCAGCTTTACGACAGGGTCCCAGTATTTT	CASSFTTGSQYF
.	TRBD1	TRBV5-4	TRBJ2-7	TGTGCCAGCAGCTTGGCGGGACAGGGGGCGAAGCAGTACTTC	CASSLAGQGAKQYF
few	.	TRBV2	TRBJ2-7	TGTGCCAGCAGCGGCGATAACAGGGACCGCGAGCAGTACTTC	CASSGDNRDREQYF
.	.	TRBV29-1	TRBJ2-7	TGCAGCGTTGAAGACGGGAGAACAGCCTACGAGCAGTACTTC	CSVEDGRTAYEQYF
.	TRBD1	TRBV7-8	TRBJ2-7	TGTGCCAGCAGCTCCTGGACAGGGGATAACGAGCAGTACTTC	CASSSWTGDNEQYF
.	TRBD2	TRBV2	TRBJ2-7	TGTGCCAGCAGAGATGCTAGCGGGCTCACCTACGAGCAGTACTTC	CASRDASGLTYEQYF
few	TRBD2	TRBV19	TRBJ2-7	TGTGCCAGTAGTATCGGTGCGGGGGGTAACGAGCAGTACTTC	CASSIGAGGNEQYF
.	.	TRBV27	TRBJ1-5	TGTGCCAGCAGTTTTTCAGGGTCCAATCAGCCCCAGCATTTT	CASSFSGSNQPQHF
.	TRBD1	TRBV5-1	TRBJ1-4	TGCGCCAGCAGCCCTGAGGGACAGGCGGTAAAACTGTTTTTT	CASSPEGQAVKLFF
.	.	TRBV5-3	TRBJ2-1	TGTGCCAGAAGCTTTTTCGGGAATCCGAGTCCCTACAATGAGCAGTTCTTC	CARSFFGNPSPYNEQFF
.	.	TRBV24-1	TRBJ2-7	TGTGCCACACAACCCGGAGGGATCTCCTACGAGCAGTACTTC	CATQPGGISYEQYF
.	TRBD2	TRBV3-1/TRBV3-2	TRBJ2-7	TGTGCCAGCAGCCAAGTGGTATTCTACGCGGGGGGGGATCACGAGCAGTACTTC	CASSQVVFYAGGDHEQYF
many	TRBD1	TRBV29-1	TRBJ2-5	TGCAGCACCCGAGGGGACAGCCAAGGGGCCCAGTACTTC	CSTRGDSQGAQYF
.	TRBD1	TRBV14	TRBJ2-7	TGTGCCAGCAGCCTGATCCAGGGGGCGTACCACGAGCAGTACTTC	CASSLIQGAYHEQYF
.	TRBD1	TRBV7-9	TRBJ2-3	TGTGCCAGCAGCCGCGGGGACAGGGGGCGAACAGATACGCAGTATTTT	CASSRGDRGRTDTQYF
once	TRBD2	TRBV28	TRBJ2-5	TGTGCCAGTCGAAGGCCCCTAGCGGGGGCCTCGGAGGCCCAGTACTTC	CASRRPLAGASEAQYF
once	.	TRBV5-1	TRBJ2-3	TGCGCCAGCAGCTTTGTACCGGGGACAGATACGCAGTATTTT	CASSFVPGTDTQYF
.	TRBD2	TRBV5-1	TRBJ2-3	TGCGCCAGCAGCTTTGCCGCTAGCGGGGGGACAGATACGCAGTATTTT	CASSFAASGGTDTQYF
.	TRBD1	TRBV27	TRBJ2-7	TGTGCCAGCAGTCCCTCATGGGGACAGGACCCTTACGAGCAGTACTTC	CASSPSWGQDPYEQYF
few	.	TRBV2	TRBJ1-5	TGTGCCAGCACGAAGGAGGGAAATCAGCCCCAGCATTTT	CASTKEGNQPQHF
.	TRBD1	TRBV18	TRBJ1-5	TGTGCCAGCTCACCACGAAGGACAGGGTCTAATCAGCCCCAGCATTTT	CASSPRRTGSNQPQHF
.	TRBD1	TRBV29-1	TRBJ1-1	TGCAGCGTTTACCGGGACAGGAGTGAAGCTTTCTTT	CSVYRDRSEAFF
.	.	TRBV2	TRBJ2-1	TGTGCCAGCAGTAAACTTAGGAAGGAGCTTCTCTTC	CASSKLRKELLF
.	TRBD1	TRBV19	TRBJ1-2	TGTGCCAGTACCGGGACAGGGGCCCTAAACTATGGCTACACCTTC	CASTGTGALNYGYTF
.	.	TRBV9	TRBJ1-2	TGTGCCAGCAGACACCTCCGGGTTGGCTACACCTTC	CASRHLRVGYTF
.	.	TRBV6-5	TRBJ1-1	TGTGCCAGCAGCTTCAACAGGGTTTGGGCTGAAGCTTTCTTT	CASSFNRVWAEAFF
.	TRBD2	TRBV11-3	TRBJ2-3	TGTGCCAGCAGCTTAGTGGGCAGCTCTAGCGGGGGCACAGATACGCAGTATTTT	CASSLVGSSSGGTDTQYF
.	TRBD2	TRBV15	TRBJ2-1	TGTGCCATCAGCCGTCCGGGACTAGCGGGGGGGCGTGAGCAGTTCTTC	CAISRPGLAGGREQFF
.	.	TRBV19	TRBJ1-5	TGTGCCATCGCGGCCGTTTTGGGTCAGCCCCAGCATTTT	CAIAAVLGQPQHF
.	.	TRBV11-1	TRBJ2-5	TGTGCCAGCAGCTTAGGTCAATTCCAAGAGACCCAGTACTTC	CASSLGQFQETQYF
.	.	TRBV5-1	TRBJ1-4	TGCGCCAGCAGCTTGGTTTCAGGATCCAATGAAAAACTGTTTTTT	CASSLVSGSNEKLFF
once	.	TRBV27	TRBJ2-6	TGTGCCAGCAGCTCCCGGCGGGAGGCCAACGTCCTGACTTTC	CASSSRREANVLTF
.	.	TRBV6-2/TRBV6-3	TRBJ1-5	TGTGCCAGCAGTCCGACGGGGTCTGGCAATCAGCCCCAGCATTTT	CASSPTGSGNQPQHF
.	.	TRBV19	TRBJ2-7	TGTGCCAGTAGTTTGGAGGGGGCGCAGTCCTACGAGCAGTACTTC	CASSLEGAQSYEQYF